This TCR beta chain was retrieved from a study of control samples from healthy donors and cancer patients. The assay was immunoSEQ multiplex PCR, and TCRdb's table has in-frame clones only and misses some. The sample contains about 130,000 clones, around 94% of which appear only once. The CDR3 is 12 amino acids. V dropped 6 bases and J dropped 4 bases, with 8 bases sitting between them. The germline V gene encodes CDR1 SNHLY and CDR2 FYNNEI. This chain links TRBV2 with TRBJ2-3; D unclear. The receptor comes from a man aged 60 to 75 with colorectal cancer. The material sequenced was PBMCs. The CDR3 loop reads CASRLGADTQYF. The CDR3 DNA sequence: TGTGCCAGCAGGTTAGGTGCAGATACGCAGTATTTT.